This TCR beta chain was obtained from a study of cytomegalovirus exposure and HLA in healthy donors. Both 60 Vbeta primers and 13 Jbeta primers went into the PCR. Sequencing was performed with immunoSEQ multiplex PCR; in TCRdb, only in-frame clones are kept and a portion is missing. The data contain 200,000 to 250,000 clones, roughly 85% of them singletons. The V and J ends lost 7 bases and 1 base respectively, with 13 bases between them. Germline CDR1 SEHNR, CDR2 FQNEAQ (reference sequence). This CDR3 has 14 residues. Broader study findings: A missense variant in DCLRE1C was later tied to TCR beta V- and J-gene trimming. A list of roughly 160 TCR beta chains associated with cytomegalovirus was given. In a later analysis, the majority of CMV-associated beta chains seemingly showed HLA restriction.

This clone was detected a few times. The antigen is unknown. This receptor was taken from a girl aged 2 to 9 in good health and CMV-seronegative. The chain recombines TRBV7-9 with TRBJ1-1; D might be TRBD1 (5 bases). The sample was PBMCs. The CDR3 coding sequence is TGTGCCAGCACCAGGAGGGGTAGGAACACTGAAGCTTTCTTT. Translation gives CASTRRGRNTEAFF.